This T cell receptor (beta chain) derives from a study of T cell changes during pregnancy in multiple sclerosis. Measured with immunoSEQ multiplex PCR; TCRdb has only the in-frame clones, and not every one. The sample carries 55,000 to 70,000 clones, approximately 92% recorded once. Germline V gene sequence: CDR1 SQVTM, CDR2 ANQGSEA. V was pared by 3 bases and J by 3 bases, with 17 bases between. The CDR3 runs 15 residues. The chain employs TRBV29-1 and TRBJ1-1, with D maybe TRBD1 (6 bases). The clonotype was recovered from a female donor in good health, enrolled as a control in a pregnancy study. This sample comprised CD8+ T cells from peripheral blood mononuclear cells, obtained in the third trimester of pregnancy. The CDR3 sequence is CSVDIFSGDDTEAFF. Here the CDR3 DNA reads TGCAGCGTTGACATTTTTTCAGGGGACGACACTGAAGCTTTCTTT.